These 26 T cell receptor beta chains share one sample of origin, sequenced in a study of T cell changes during pregnancy in multiple sclerosis. Some clones are missing from TCRdb's copy, which holds only in-frame ones; the method was immunoSEQ multiplex PCR. This repertoire shows tens of thousands of clones, less than 95% found once; its top ten account for about 7%. The sequencing here drew on peripheral blood, taken in the third trimester of pregnancy. Source of these receptors: a female donor in good health, enrolled as a control in a pregnancy study.

The J gene is TRBJ1-4, the V gene TRBV9; maybe TRBD1 (5 bases). V lost 3 bases to trimming and J lost 4 bases, with 13 bases between them. This CDR3 has 15 amino acids. The germline V gene has CDR1 SGDLS and CDR2 YYNGEE. The CDR3 sequence is CASSAGGVINEKLFF. Written as DNA, the CDR3 is TGTGCCAGCAGCGCAGGAGGGGTGATTAATGAAAAACTGTTTTTT.

V gene TRBV7-2 combines with J gene TRBJ2-1, with 10 bases matching TRBD2. J lost 10 bases, V lost 7 bases, and 10 bases had no gene match. The CDR3 has 14 residues. Germline CDR1 SGHTA, CDR2 FQGNSA. CDR3 in amino acids: CASTPGLAGVEQFF. The CDR3 DNA is TGTGCCAGCACACCGGGGCTAGCGGGGGTCGAGCAGTTCTTC.

DNA of the CDR3: TGTGCCAGTAGTCAAAGACAGGGGGCAGACGAGCAGTACTTC. It specifies CASSQRQGADEQYF. This chain uses TRBV19 with TRBJ2-7; TRBD1 matches 10 bases. This CDR3 has 14 amino acids. Germline V gene lookup returns CDR1 LNHDA and CDR2 SQIVND (reference sequence). The J segment lost 5 bases and the V segment lost 5 bases, leaving 6 bases of the junction unmatched.

The gene calls are TRBV13 and TRBJ2-7; D uncertain. The CDR3 covers 13 residues. Germline CDR1 PRHDT, CDR2 FYEKMQ (reference sequence). The V gene lost 0 bases and the J gene lost 1 base, with 4 bases spanning the gap. Written as DNA, the CDR3 is TGTGCCAGCAGCTTAGGGCGGTCCTACGAGCAGTACTTC. Residues: CASSLGRSYEQYF. Supplemented by reference TRBV13 and TRBJ2-7, the full variable domain reads AAGVIQSPRHLIKEKRETATLKCYPIPRHDTVYWYQQGPGQDPQFLISFYEKMQSDKGSIPDRFSAQQFSDYHSELNMSSLELGDSALYFCASSLGRSYEQYFGPGTRLTVT.

The chain carries TRBV27 and TRBJ2-3; 7 bases are shared with TRBD1. Germline-derived CDR1 and CDR2 are MNHEY and SMNVEV (reference sequence). This CDR3 contains 16 residues. The trim removed 5 bases at V and 3 bases at J, leaving 11 bases unmatched. The CDR3 region has the DNA TGTGCCAGCAGTACTCGACAGGGTAGAACTACAGATACGCAGTATTTT. This translates into CASSTRQGRTTDTQYF.

The chain employs TRBV18 and TRBJ2-7; 7 nucleotides match TRBD1. Germline loops: CDR1 KGHSH, CDR2 LQKENI. The CDR3 consists of 15 residues. V was clipped by 3 bases and J by 0 bases; unmatched bases: 5. CDR3 region: CASSPSTGHSYEQYF. CDR3 DNA: TGTGCCAGCTCACCGTCGACAGGGCACTCCTACGAGCAGTACTTC.

The rearrangement links TRBV7-9 to TRBJ1-2; tentatively, D is TRBD1 (6 bases). Germline-derived CDR1 and CDR2 are SEHNR and FQNEAQ (reference sequence). The CDR3 is 14 residues long. Trimming took 8 bases from V and 5 from J, leaving 18 bases between them. In DNA, the CDR3 is TGTGCCAGCGGGGGCTCCCTAGGGGAATATGGCTACACCTTC. This translates into CASGGSLGEYGYTF.

The chain carries TRBV5-1 and TRBJ2-6; D is perhaps TRBD2 (7 bases). CDR3 length: 17 amino acids. CDR1 and CDR2 from the germline V gene are SGHRS and YFSETQ. Deletions cut 0 bases from V and 2 bases from J, with 12 bases between. The CDR3 loop reads CASSLAAGAAGANVLTF. In nucleotides, the CDR3 is TGCGCCAGCAGCTTGGCCGCGGGGGCAGCTGGGGCCAACGTCCTGACTTTC.

The chain couples TRBV10-3 to TRBJ2-1; 11 bases are shared with TRBD2. CDR1 is ENHRY, CDR2 SYGVKD, per germline. The V segment lost 0 bases and the J segment 1 base; nucleotides outside the gene matches: 5. The CDR3 consists of 18 residues. The CDR3 region is CAISESASGGRSYNEQFF. CDR3 coding DNA: TGTGCCATCAGTGAGTCGGCTAGCGGGGGGCGTTCCTACAATGAGCAGTTCTTC.

This clone was recorded only once. The chain has TRBV5-4 and TRBJ2-4; D is unclear. The V end was cut by 0 bases, the J end by 3 bases, with 13 bases between. The CDR3 length is 16 residues. The germline V gene has CDR1 SGHNT and CDR2 YYREEE (reference sequence). CDR3 sequence (DNA): TGTGCCAGCAGCTTGGTCGGCGGTATGGGCAAAAACATTCAGTACTTC. As protein: CASSLVGGMGKNIQYF.

The genes are TRBV5-4 and TRBJ2-1; tentatively, D is TRBD2 (6 bases). CDR1 and CDR2 from the germline V gene are SGHNT and YYREEE (reference sequence). Between the trimmed V and J ends, which lost 3 bases and 3 bases, there was a span of 7 bases. The CDR3 totals 13 residues. The CDR3: CASSSDYYNEQFF. In DNA form, the CDR3 reads TGTGCCAGCAGCTCGGACTACTACAATGAGCAGTTCTTC.

This clone appeared a single time. The chain combines TRBV27 with TRBJ2-7; possible D gene TRBD1, 5 bases. The V gene's germline CDR1 is MNHEY and CDR2 SMNVEV (reference sequence). The CDR3 is 14 amino acids. V was trimmed by 5 bases and J by 3 bases, leaving 14 bases between them. CDR3 coding DNA: TGTGCCAGCAGTCCGACAGTTTACAGCTACGAGCAGTACTTC. Translating gives CASSPTVYSYEQYF.

The rearrangement links TRBV7-6 to TRBJ1-1, with a tentative D call TRBD1 (5 bases). The CDR3 contains 13 residues. Germline values: CDR1 SGHVS, CDR2 FNYEAQ. The V end lost 4 bases, the J end lost 2 bases, and 8 bases lay between the germline ends. The CDR3 nucleotides read TGTGCCAGCAGCTCCGACAGCAACACTGAAGCTTTCTTT. Amino acids: CASSSDSNTEAFF. The entire variable domain, with the rest obtained from reference TRBV7-6 and TRBJ1-1, is as follows: GAGVSQSPRYKVTKRGQDVALRCDPISGHVSLYWYRQALGQGPEFLTYFNYEAQQDKSGLPNDRFSAERPEGSISTLTIQRTEQRDSAMYRCASSSDSNTEAFFGQGTRLTVV.

The rearrangement links TRBV11-3 to TRBJ2-7; D gene uncertain. The CDR3 extends over 14 amino acids. Trimming left V 1 base short and J 0 bases short, with 7 bases between. Germline V CDR1 and CDR2: SGHNT, YENEEA. CDR3: CASSLGIDSYEQYF. The CDR3 DNA sequence: TGTGCCAGCAGCTTAGGTATAGACTCCTACGAGCAGTACTTC.

V usage is TRBV19 and J usage is TRBJ1-3; 7 positions match TRBD1. With V trimmed by 5 bases and J by 4 bases, 5 bases remained unmatched. Germline-derived CDR1 and CDR2 are LNHDA and SQIVND (reference sequence). This CDR3 is 14 amino acids long. CDR3 protein: CASSPPDRGNTIYF. The CDR3 DNA follows: TGTGCCAGTAGTCCTCCGGACAGGGGAAACACCATATATTTT.

This clone was recorded a few times. The chain is built from TRBV19 and TRBJ1-2; 11 nucleotides align to TRBD1. The germline CDR1 and CDR2 sequences are LNHDA and SQIVND (reference sequence). The CDR3 runs to 14 residues. J was trimmed by 7 bases and V by 5 bases; bases with no gene match: 6. In nucleotides, the CDR3 is TGTGCCAGTAGTCCTCGGACAGGGGGCGTTGGCTACACCTTC. Translating it yields CASSPRTGGVGYTF.

This chain links TRBV4-1 with TRBJ1-1; TRBD1 aligns across 8 bases. The junction had 3 bases not matched to a gene; V was cut back by 2 bases and J by 4 bases. CDR3 length: 14 amino acids. CDR1 and CDR2 from the germline V gene are MGHRA and YSYEKL. This CDR3 is CASSQHRGGTEAFF. In nucleotides, the CDR3 is TGCGCCAGCAGCCAACACAGGGGGGGCACTGAAGCTTTCTTT.

The chain couples TRBV7-2 to TRBJ2-2; TRBD1 might be the D (5 bases). The length of the CDR3 is 15 residues. Per germline, CDR1 SGHTA and CDR2 FQGNSA. Trimming cost V 6 bases and J 4 bases, with 15 bases left between them. This CDR3 is CASSTQTGPTGELFF. As DNA, the CDR3 is TGTGCCAGCAGTACCCAAACAGGCCCCACCGGGGAGCTGTTTTTT.

This sequence joins TRBV6-6 and TRBJ1-5, with unresolved D. The CDR3 sequence is 16 residues long. Trimming took 6 bases from V and 0 from J, leaving 15 bases between them. The germline V gene has CDR1 MNHNY and CDR2 SVGAGI (reference sequence). CDR3 residues: CASSTGRADSNQPQHF. The CDR3 DNA reads as TGTGCCAGCAGCACCGGGAGGGCGGATAGCAATCAGCCCCAGCATTTT.

The chain links TRBV10-2 to TRBJ2-7; 9 nucleotides match TRBD2. The CDR3 contains 14 residues. CDR1 WSHSY and CDR2 SAAADI come from the germline V gene. V was pared by 4 bases and J by 2 bases, with 3 bases of the junction left unmatched. CDR3: CASSVSGGAYEQYF. In DNA, the CDR3 is TGCGCCAGCAGTGTTAGCGGGGGTGCCTACGAGCAGTACTTC.

V usage is TRBV19 and J usage is TRBJ2-1; 8 nucleotides align to TRBD2. This CDR3 is built from 15 residues. The junction had 3 bases not matched to a gene; V was cut back by 3 bases and J by 2 bases. The germline gives CDR1 LNHDA, CDR2 SQIVND (reference sequence). This CDR3 reads CASSMSGGTYNEQFF. The DNA for the CDR3 is TGTGCCAGTAGTATGTCGGGGGGGACCTACAATGAGCAGTTCTTC. The variable domain in full, with the rest retrieved from reference TRBV19 and TRBJ2-1, is DGGITQSPKYLFRKEGQNVTLSCEQNLNHDAMYWYRQDPGQGLRLIYYSQIVNDFQKGDIAEGYSVSREKKESFPLTVTSAQKNPTAFYLCASSMSGGTYNEQFFGPGTRLTVL.

This clone showed up just once. V and J are TRBV11-2 and TRBJ1-2, with D hard to call. The CDR3 has 11 residues. V shed 8 bases and J shed 2 bases, with 6 bases lying between them. Germline V gene lookup returns CDR1 SGHAT and CDR2 FQNNGV. The CDR3 region is CASEKNYGYTF. The CDR3, as DNA: TGTGCCAGCGAGAAGAACTATGGCTACACCTTC. The whole variable domain, filled in from reference TRBV11-2 and TRBJ1-2, reads EAGVAQSPRYKIIEKRQSVAFWCNPISGHATLYWYQQILGQGPKLLIQFQNNGVVDDSQLPKDRFSAERLKGVDSTLKIQPAKLEDSAVYLCASEKNYGYTFGSGTRLTVV.

The chain combines TRBV18 with TRBJ2-7; D is perhaps TRBD1 (6 bases). Per germline, CDR1 KGHSH and CDR2 LQKENI. The CDR3 consists of 13 residues. Trimming shortened V by 0 bases and J by 6 bases, and 9 bases separated the two germline ends. CDR3 in DNA: TGTGCCAGCTCACCACCTACAGGGAGCGAGCAGTACTTC. Its translation: CASSPPTGSEQYF.

The CDR3 sequence: CAWIGGSGYTF. CDR3 DNA sequence: TGTGCCTGGATTGGGGGGTCGGGCTACACCTTC. The chain carries TRBV30 and TRBJ1-2, with D possibly being TRBD1 (5 bases). Per germline, CDR1 GTSNPN and CDR2 SVGIG (reference sequence). This CDR3 has 11 amino acids. V lost 4 bases to trimming and J lost 8 bases, with 11 bases between them.

This chain uses TRBV5-1 with TRBJ1-2; TRBD1 is a possible D gene (5 bases). The CDR3 loop spans 15 amino acids. The V end was cut by 3 bases, the J end by 8 bases, with 20 bases between. Germline CDR1 and CDR2: SGHRS and YFSETQ. The DNA for the CDR3 is TGCGCCAGCAGCTCCGGACAAGCCCGGCTGGGAGGCTACACCTTC. As protein: CASSSGQARLGGYTF.

V is TRBV5-4 and J is TRBJ2-2; no reliable D call. Germline assignment: CDR1 SGHNT and CDR2 YYREEE (reference sequence). The CDR3 contains 15 residues. The germline V and J ends were trimmed by 1 base and 0 bases, with 7 bases remaining between them. CDR3 DNA: TGTGCCAGCAGCTTGAAGACACCGAACACCGGGGAGCTGTTTTTT. Translating it yields CASSLKTPNTGELFF.